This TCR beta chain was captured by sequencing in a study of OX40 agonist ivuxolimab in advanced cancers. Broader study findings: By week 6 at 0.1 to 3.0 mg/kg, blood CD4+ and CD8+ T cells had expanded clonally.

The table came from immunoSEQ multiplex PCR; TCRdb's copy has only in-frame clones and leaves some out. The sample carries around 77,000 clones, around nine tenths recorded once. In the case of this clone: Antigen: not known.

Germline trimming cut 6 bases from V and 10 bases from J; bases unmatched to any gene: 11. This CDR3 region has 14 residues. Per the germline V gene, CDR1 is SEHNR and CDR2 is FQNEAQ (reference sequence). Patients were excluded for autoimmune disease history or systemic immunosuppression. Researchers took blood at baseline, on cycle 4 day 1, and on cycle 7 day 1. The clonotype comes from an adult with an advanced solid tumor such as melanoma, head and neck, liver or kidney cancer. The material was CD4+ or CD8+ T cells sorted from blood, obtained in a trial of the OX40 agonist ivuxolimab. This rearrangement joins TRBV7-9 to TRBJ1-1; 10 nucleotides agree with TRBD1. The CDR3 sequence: CASRSGTGAPLAFF. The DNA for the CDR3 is TGTGCCAGCAGATCCGGGACAGGGGCTCCTCTAGCTTTCTTT.